This entry lists 14 T cell receptor beta chains sequenced from one sample in a study of blood T cell repertoires in COVID-19. Using immunoSEQ multiplex PCR, the repertoire was profiled, and TCRdb retains in-frame clones only, with some absent. The top ten clones hold 15% to 20% of a sample with over 95,000 clones, about 89% of them seen once. Sequenced: peripheral blood. The receptors here all came from a human donor with acute or convalescent COVID-19. The donor label of this sample is uncertain.

V is TRBV6-5 and J is TRBJ1-3; D is undetermined. CDR1 is MNHEY, CDR2 SVGAGI, per germline. Trimming took 7 bases from V and 4 from J, leaving 11 bases between them. The CDR3 has 13 amino acids. CDR3 in amino acids: CASTAVSGNTIYF. In nucleotides, the CDR3 is TGTGCCAGCACGGCGGTATCAGGAAACACCATATATTTT.

This clone occurred once. CDR3 in DNA: TGTGCCAGCAGTCCCGGGACAGCTAACTATGGCTACACCTTC. Residues: CASSPGTANYGYTF. The rearrangement links TRBV6-4 to TRBJ1-2; TRBD1 matches 7 bases. The CDR3 extends over 14 amino acids. Losses at the gene ends were 5 bases for V and 0 bases for J; bases not matched to a gene: 3. Germline V CDR1 and CDR2: MRHNA, SNTAGT.

The V call is TRBV6-1, the J call TRBJ2-5, with 14 bases lining up with TRBD2. This CDR3 comprises 16 residues. Germline CDR1 is MNHNS and CDR2 is SASEGT. The ends lost 2 bases at V and 4 bases at J; junction bases unmatched: 3. In nucleotides, the CDR3 is TGTGCCAGCAGTGAACCTGGGACTAGCGGGAGAGAGACCCAGTACTTC. This gives the protein CASSEPGTSGRETQYF.

This chain connects TRBV5-8 to TRBJ1-5; D is unclear. V lost 2 bases to trimming and J lost 6 bases, with 9 bases between them. CDR3 length: 13 amino acids. The germline CDR1 and CDR2 sequences are SGHTS and YDEGEE. CDR3 amino acids: CASSFAPGQPQHF. DNA of the CDR3: TGTGCCAGCAGCTTTGCCCCAGGTCAGCCCCAGCATTTT.

The V call is TRBV28, the J call TRBJ2-1; 8 nucleotides match TRBD1. Trimming removed 1 base from V and 0 bases from J; junction bases left unmatched: 8. Germline CDR1 and CDR2: MDHEN and SYDVKM. The CDR3 consists of 18 residues. CDR3 sequence reads: CASSLFKWTGSSYNEQFF. In DNA, the CDR3 is TGTGCCAGCAGTTTATTTAAGTGGACAGGGAGCTCCTACAATGAGCAGTTCTTC.

This sequence joins TRBV18 and TRBJ1-6; D is ambiguous. Germline V lookup: CDR1 KGHSH, CDR2 LQKENI. The ends were cut back, 3 bases at V and 0 bases at J, with 15 bases in the middle. The length of the CDR3 is 18 residues. The CDR3 region is CASSPLGSTSSYNSPLHF. CDR3 DNA sequence: TGTGCCAGCTCACCGTTGGGCAGCACGAGCTCCTATAATTCACCCCTCCACTTT.

The chain has TRBV7-9 and TRBJ1-2, with 7 bases that match TRBD1. In germline, CDR1 is SEHNR, CDR2 FQNEAQ (reference sequence). The CDR3 loop spans 15 amino acids. The J segment lost 0 bases and the V segment lost 5 bases, leaving 6 bases of the junction unmatched. The CDR3 is CASSAGTAANYGYTF. The CDR3 coding sequence is TGTGCCAGCAGCGCAGGGACAGCGGCTAACTATGGCTACACCTTC.

The chain uses TRBV7-2 and TRBJ1-2, with D possibly matching TRBD1 (5 bases). The CDR3 is made up of 16 amino acids. V shed 2 bases and J shed 4 bases, with 17 bases lying between them. Germline CDR1 SGHTA, CDR2 FQGNSA. CDR3 sequence: CASSLYSQGGSYGYTF. The CDR3 region has the DNA TGTGCCAGCAGCTTATATAGCCAGGGCGGGAGCTATGGCTACACCTTC.

This clone occurred a few times. The genes are TRBV30 and TRBJ1-1; D may be TRBD1 (5 bases). This CDR3 is built from 16 residues. V was shortened by 2 bases and J by 8 bases, with 24 bases between the two germline ends. Germline V gene sequence: CDR1 GTSNPN, CDR2 SVGIG (reference sequence). CDR3 bases: TGTGCCTGGAGTCCCCGACAGATAATGAACAAGTTGGAAGCTTTCTTT. Residues: CAWSPRQIMNKLEAFF. The variable domain in full, with the rest retrieved from reference TRBV30 and TRBJ1-1, is SQTIHQWPATLVQPVGSPLSLECTVEGTSNPNLYWYRQAAGRGLQLLFYSVGIGQISSEVPQNLSASRPQDRQFILSSKKLLLSDSGFYLCAWSPRQIMNKLEAFFGQGTRLTVV.

The chain combines TRBV19 with TRBJ1-6; D gene uncertain. The CDR3 sequence is 13 residues long. Trimming removed 6 bases from V and 8 bases from J, with 11 bases in between. The germline V gene has CDR1 LNHDA and CDR2 SQIVND (reference sequence). Here the CDR3 DNA reads TGTGCCAGTAGAGAGCACCTCCATTCACCCCTCCACTTT. Translated: CASREHLHSPLHF.

The gene calls are TRBV5-1 and TRBJ1-4; no reliable D call. Trimming took off 4 bases at V and 8 bases at J, with 15 bases between the two ends. This CDR3 region has 14 residues. Germline V gene lookup returns CDR1 SGHRS and CDR2 YFSETQ. For the CDR3, the DNA is TGCGCCAGCAGCCCCGGAAGTCTGGGCGAAAAACTGTTTTTT. It specifies CASSPGSLGEKLFF.

The chain carries TRBV28 and TRBJ2-1; D is perhaps TRBD1 (6 bases). The CDR3 totals 13 residues. Germline CDR1 MDHEN, CDR2 SYDVKM. V lost 6 bases, J lost 7 bases, and 13 bases lay in between. CDR3 bases: TGTGCCAGCAGAACCCCGGGACAAAATGAGCAGTTCTTC. Translated: CASRTPGQNEQFF.

This chain joins TRBV5-1 and TRBJ2-7; D is perhaps TRBD2 (6 bases). Germline values: CDR1 SGHRS, CDR2 YFSETQ. The V end was cut by 2 bases, the J end by 2 bases, with 11 bases between. CDR3 length equals 14 residues. CDR3: CASSFGGATYEQYF. The CDR3 region has the DNA TGCGCCAGCAGCTTTGGAGGGGCTACCTACGAGCAGTACTTC.

The chain links TRBV7-3 to TRBJ1-6; D is undetermined. The germline gives CDR1 SGHTA, CDR2 FQGTGA. V lost 2 bases and J 10 bases, leaving 9 bases between the germline ends. The CDR3 covers 13 residues. CDR3 residues: CASSLDTESPLHF. In DNA form, the CDR3 reads TGTGCCAGCAGCTTAGATACGGAGTCACCCCTCCACTTT.